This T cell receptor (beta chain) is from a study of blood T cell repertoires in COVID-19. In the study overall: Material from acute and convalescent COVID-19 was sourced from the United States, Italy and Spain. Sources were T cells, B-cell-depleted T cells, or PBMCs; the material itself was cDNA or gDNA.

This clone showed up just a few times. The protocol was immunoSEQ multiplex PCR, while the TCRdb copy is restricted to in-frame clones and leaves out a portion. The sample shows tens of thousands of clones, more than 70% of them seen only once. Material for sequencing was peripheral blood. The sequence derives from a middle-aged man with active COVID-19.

CDR3 bases: TGTGCCAGCAGTGAAGCTTCCGGGTGGCAGCCCCAGCATTTT. This encodes CASSEASGWQPQHF. The rearrangement uses TRBV2 and TRBJ1-5; D not certain. Germline V gives CDR1 SNHLY, CDR2 FYNNEI. This CDR3 has 14 residues. V lost 0 bases and J 7 bases, leaving 10 bases between the germline ends.